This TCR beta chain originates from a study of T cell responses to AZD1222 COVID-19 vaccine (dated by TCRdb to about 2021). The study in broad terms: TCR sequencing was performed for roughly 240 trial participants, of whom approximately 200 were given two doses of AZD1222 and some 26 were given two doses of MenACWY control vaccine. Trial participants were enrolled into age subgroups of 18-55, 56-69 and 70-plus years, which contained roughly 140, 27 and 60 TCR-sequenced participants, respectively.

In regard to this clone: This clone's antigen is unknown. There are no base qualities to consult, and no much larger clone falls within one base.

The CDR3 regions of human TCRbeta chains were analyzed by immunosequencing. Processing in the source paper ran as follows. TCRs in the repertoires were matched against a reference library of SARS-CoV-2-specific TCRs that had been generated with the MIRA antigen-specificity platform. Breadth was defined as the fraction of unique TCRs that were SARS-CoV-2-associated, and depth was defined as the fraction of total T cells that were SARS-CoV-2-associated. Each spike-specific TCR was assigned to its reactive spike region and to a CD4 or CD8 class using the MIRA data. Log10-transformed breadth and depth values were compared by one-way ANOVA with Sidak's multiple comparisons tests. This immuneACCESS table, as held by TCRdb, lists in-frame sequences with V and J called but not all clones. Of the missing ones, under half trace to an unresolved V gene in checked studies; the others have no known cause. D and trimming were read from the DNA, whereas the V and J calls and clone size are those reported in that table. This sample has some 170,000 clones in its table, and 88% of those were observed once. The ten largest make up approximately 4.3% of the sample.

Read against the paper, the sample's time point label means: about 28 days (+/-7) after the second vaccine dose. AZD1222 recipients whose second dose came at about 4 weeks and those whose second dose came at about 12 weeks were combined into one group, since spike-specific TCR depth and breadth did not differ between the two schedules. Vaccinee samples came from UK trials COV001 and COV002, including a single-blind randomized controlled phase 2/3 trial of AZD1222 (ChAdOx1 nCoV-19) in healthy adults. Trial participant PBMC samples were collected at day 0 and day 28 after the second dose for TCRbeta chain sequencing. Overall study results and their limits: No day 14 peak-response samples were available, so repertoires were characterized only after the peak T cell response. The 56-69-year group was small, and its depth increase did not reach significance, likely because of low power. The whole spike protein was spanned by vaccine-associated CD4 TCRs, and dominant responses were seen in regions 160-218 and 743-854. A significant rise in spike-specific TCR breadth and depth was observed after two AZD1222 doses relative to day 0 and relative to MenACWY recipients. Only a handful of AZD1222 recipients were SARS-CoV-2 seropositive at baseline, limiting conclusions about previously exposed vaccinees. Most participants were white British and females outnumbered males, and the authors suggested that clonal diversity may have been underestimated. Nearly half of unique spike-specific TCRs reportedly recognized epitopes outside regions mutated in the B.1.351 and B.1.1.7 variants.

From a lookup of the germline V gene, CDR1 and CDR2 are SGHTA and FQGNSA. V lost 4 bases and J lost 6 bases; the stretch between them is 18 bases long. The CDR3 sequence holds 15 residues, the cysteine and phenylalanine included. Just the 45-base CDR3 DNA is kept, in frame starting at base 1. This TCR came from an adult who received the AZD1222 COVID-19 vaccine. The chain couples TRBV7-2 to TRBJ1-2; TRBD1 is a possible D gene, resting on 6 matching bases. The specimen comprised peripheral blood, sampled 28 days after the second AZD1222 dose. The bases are TGTGCCAGCAGCTCCTTGATGACAGGTTCGGATGGCTACACCTTC. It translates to CASSSLMTGSDGYTF. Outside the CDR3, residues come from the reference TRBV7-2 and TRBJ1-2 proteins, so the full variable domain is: GAGVSQSPSNKVTEKGKDVELRCDPISGHTALYWYRQSLGQGLEFLIYFQGNSAPDKSGLPSDRFSAERTGGSVSTLTIQRTQQEDSAVYLCASSSLMTGSDGYTFGSGTRLTVV.